These T cell receptor beta chains were read from a single sample in a study of beta chain features in type 1 diabetes. Sequencing was performed with immunoSEQ multiplex PCR; in TCRdb, only in-frame clones are kept and a portion is missing. The sample lists around 310,000 clones, 13% occurring once. Input material: naive CD4+ T cells from blood. These receptor sequences come from a woman under 30 with type 1 diabetes. Each CDR3 is given with its conserved first and last residue. A D gene is named only where the DNA matches it firmly. Clone size is shown for a subset of rows, as once, few, many or a class of expanded clone.

j_call d_call clone_size v_call cdr3_aa cdr3_nt
TRBJ2-4 TRBD2 few TRBV4-2 CASSPRLAGGLVAKNIQYF TGTGCCAGCAGCCCGAGACTAGCGGGAGGCCTAGTAGCCAAAAACATTCAGTACTTC
TRBJ2-5 TRBD1 few TRBV6-6 CASSPGQGRETQYF TGTGCCAGCAGCCCGGGACAGGGGCGAGAGACCCAGTACTTC
TRBJ2-2 - - TRBV19 CASSGWGQANTGELFF TGTGCCAGTAGTGGGTGGGGACAAGCGAACACCGGGGAGCTGTTTTTT
TRBJ1-2 TRBD1 - TRBV30 CALKTGGVKGYTF TGTGCCTTGAAGACAGGGGGCGTGAAGGGCTACACCTTC
TRBJ2-5 TRBD2 - TRBV29-1 CSVEWLAGGSGETQYF TGCAGCGTTGAATGGTTAGCGGGAGGTTCCGGGGAGACCCAGTACTTC
TRBJ2-3 - - TRBV11-2 CASSQLQGKGTQYF TGTGCCAGCAGCCAGCTGCAGGGGAAGGGTACGCAGTATTTT
TRBJ2-3 TRBD2 - TRBV29-1 CSVGGSSDTQYF TGCAGCGTTGGCGGGAGCTCAGATACGCAGTATTTT
TRBJ1-5 - - TRBV7-9 CASSLAQGQHQPQHF TGTGCCAGCAGCTTAGCGCAGGGACAACATCAGCCCCAGCATTTT
TRBJ1-4 TRBD1 - TRBV4-1 CASSRLMTGGNEKLFF TGCGCCAGCAGCCGCCTCATGACAGGGGGTAATGAAAAACTGTTTTTT
TRBJ1-1 - few TRBV11-2 CASSFSQTEAFF TGTGCCAGCAGCTTTTCACAGACTGAAGCTTTCTTT
TRBJ2-1 - - TRBV4-3 CASSQEGVGGPAGSYNEQFF TGCGCCAGCAGCCAAGAGGGTGTGGGGGGGCCAGCGGGCTCCTACAATGAGCAGTTCTTC
TRBJ1-5 - - TRBV4-2 CASSQGTGSNQPQHF TGTGCCAGCAGCCAAGGCACAGGTAGCAATCAGCCCCAGCATTTT
TRBJ2-1 TRBD1 - TRBV28 CASSPTWTGGAFF TGTGCCAGCAGCCCGACTTGGACAGGGGGAGCGTTCTTC
TRBJ2-5 TRBD2 few TRBV5-1 CASSFVQTSGQETQYF TGCGCCAGCAGCTTCGTCCAGACTAGCGGCCAAGAGACCCAGTACTTC
TRBJ2-1 TRBD2 - TRBV25-1 CASSRLAGPGEQFF TGTGCCAGCAGCCGACTAGCGGGTCCGGGCGAGCAGTTCTTC
TRBJ2-1 TRBD2 few TRBV4-1 CASSQESGTSGVNEQFF TGCGCCAGCAGCCAAGAATCCGGGACTAGCGGGGTCAATGAGCAGTTCTTC
TRBJ1-3 - few TRBV30 CAWSPRLASGNTIYF TGTGCCTGGAGTCCCAGGCTTGCCTCTGGAAACACCATATATTTT
TRBJ2-7 - - TRBV7-2 CASSTSQGPNEQYF TGTGCCAGCAGCACATCACAGGGCCCGAACGAGCAGTACTTC
TRBJ2-5 - - TRBV19 CASSIWPPRTQETQYF TGTGCCAGTAGTATCTGGCCCCCCCGCACACAAGAGACCCAGTACTTC
TRBJ2-1 - few TRBV20-1 CSARDAGEQFF TGCAGTGCTAGAGATGCGGGAGAGCAGTTCTTC
TRBJ2-3 TRBD1 - TRBV27 CASTMGQGHADTQYF TGTGCCAGCACCATGGGACAGGGCCACGCAGATACGCAGTATTTT
TRBJ2-1 TRBD2 - TRBV5-6 CASSWTQRRAGGNYNEQFF TGTGCCAGCAGCTGGACTCAAAGACGGGCGGGAGGTAACTACAATGAGCAGTTCTTC
TRBJ2-7 - few TRBV2 CASSEAGGPYEQYF TGTGCCAGCAGTGAGGCAGGGGGGCCCTACGAGCAGTACTTC
TRBJ2-1 - - TRBV15 CATSRDLNERSPSFF TGTGCCACCAGCAGAGATCTGAATGAGCGCTCGCCTTCGTTCTTC
TRBJ2-1 TRBD2 - TRBV4-3 CASSPQASGLAGAIEQFF TGCGCCAGCAGCCCCCAAGCCTCGGGACTAGCGGGAGCTATTGAGCAGTTCTTC
TRBJ2-1 TRBD2 few TRBV5-4 CASSLGRGRDEQFF TGTGCCAGCAGCTTGGGTCGCGGGAGGGATGAGCAGTTCTTC
TRBJ2-7 TRBD1 few TRBV9 CASSASRTGKTHEQYF TGTGCCAGCAGCGCGAGCCGGACAGGGAAAACCCACGAGCAGTACTTC
TRBJ1-2 TRBD1 - TRBV6-1 CASSGRDRGSDGYTF TGTGCCAGCAGTGGCCGGGACAGGGGGTCAGATGGCTACACCTTC
TRBJ1-1 - - TRBV7-9 CASSLDDSLPFF TGTGCCAGCAGCTTAGACGACAGTCTTCCATTCTTT
TRBJ2-7 TRBD2 few TRBV19 CASSAGLAGALYEQYF TGTGCCAGTAGTGCCGGACTAGCGGGAGCGCTCTACGAGCAGTACTTC
TRBJ2-5 TRBD2 - TRBV28 CASSLGLAGASGTQYF TGTGCCAGCAGTTTAGGACTAGCGGGGGCTTCGGGGACCCAGTACTTC
TRBJ2-3 - - TRBV7-8 CASSSRGTGTLTDTQYF TGTGCCAGCAGCTCTAGGGGAACCGGGACACTCACAGATACGCAGTATTTT
TRBJ2-7 TRBD2 - TRBV27 CASSFGSSLSGYEQYF TGTGCCAGCAGTTTCGGTTCCAGTCTTAGCGGGTACGAGCAGTACTTC
TRBJ2-7 TRBD2 - TRBV4-2 CASSQGLAGGYEQYF TGTGCCAGCAGTCAAGGACTAGCGGGAGGTTACGAGCAGTACTTC
TRBJ1-4 - few TRBV27 CASKVEQGREKLFF TGTGCCAGCAAAGTCGAGCAGGGTCGAGAAAAACTGTTTTTT
TRBJ1-3 - - TRBV10-3 CAITTDSGNTIYF TGTGCCATCACTACAGACTCTGGAAACACCATATATTTT
TRBJ2-3 - - TRBV5-1 CASSLGVANTDTQYF TGCGCCAGCAGCTTGGGCGTAGCGAACACAGATACGCAGTATTTT
TRBJ2-1 - - TRBV28 CASSLSEQFF TGTGCCAGCAGTTTATCAGAGCAGTTCTTC
TRBJ2-2 TRBD2 - TRBV9 CASSPGLAGNTGELFF TGTGCCAGCAGCCCGGGACTAGCGGGGAACACCGGGGAGCTGTTTTTT
TRBJ2-3 TRBD2 - TRBV9 CASSTTSGRLGDTQYF TGTGCCAGCAGCACGACTAGCGGGAGGTTAGGAGATACGCAGTATTTT
TRBJ2-1 TRBD2 - TRBV7-2 CASSLLAGGLYNEQFF TGTGCCAGCAGCTTACTAGCGGGAGGGCTGTACAATGAGCAGTTCTTC
TRBJ1-2 TRBD1 few TRBV30 CAWGDRWGYGYTF TGTGCCTGGGGGGACAGGTGGGGCTATGGCTACACCTTC
TRBJ2-7 - few TRBV21-1 CASSRNYPYEQYF TGTGCCAGCAGCAGAAACTACCCCTACGAGCAGTACTTC
TRBJ2-5 TRBD1 - TRBV2 CASSKIQGEETQYF TGTGCCAGCAGCAAGATCCAGGGGGAAGAGACCCAGTACTTC
TRBJ1-3 TRBD1 - TRBV18 CASSPTGLLSGNTIYF TGTGCCAGCTCACCGACAGGGCTCCTCTCTGGAAACACCATATATTTT
TRBJ1-2 - once TRBV7-9 CASSLALLLYGYTF TGTGCCAGCAGCTTAGCCTTACTCCTCTATGGCTACACCTTC
TRBJ2-3 TRBD2 - TRBV28 CASSPWTSGNSLKKDTQYF TGTGCCAGCAGTCCCTGGACTAGCGGAAACTCTTTAAAAAAAGATACGCAGTATTTT
TRBJ1-1 - - TRBV7-9 CASSLSLTGNTEAFF TGTGCCAGCAGCCTGAGCCTGACGGGGAACACTGAAGCTTTCTTT
TRBJ1-4 - - TRBV29-1 CSAHRDGDEKLFF TGCAGTGCCCACAGGGATGGCGATGAAAAACTGTTTTTT
TRBJ1-1 TRBD1 - TRBV6-1 CASSEWGQDRAFF TGTGCCAGCAGTGAATGGGGACAGGATAGGGCTTTCTTT
TRBJ2-2 - - TRBV29-1 CSGYLRTGELFF TGCAGCGGGTACTTGCGGACCGGGGAGCTGTTTTTT
TRBJ2-7 - - TRBV15 CATSMGATEQYF TGTGCCACCAGCATGGGCGCTACCGAGCAGTACTTC
TRBJ2-1 TRBD2 - TRBV5-1 CASSSLAGDVANEQFF TGCGCCAGCAGCTCCTTAGCGGGAGATGTTGCAAATGAGCAGTTCTTC
TRBJ2-7 TRBD1 - TRBV30 CAWSPPGTGLSYEQYF TGTGCCTGGAGTCCCCCAGGGACAGGACTCTCCTACGAGCAGTACTTC
TRBJ2-7 - - TRBV30 CAWSVGRQGLPQYF TGTGCCTGGAGTGTAGGGCGGCAGGGGCTCCCCCAGTACTTC
TRBJ2-5 - - TRBV25-1 CASSEADVTTQYF TGTGCCAGCAGTGAAGCAGATGTCACGACCCAGTACTTC
TRBJ2-1 - - TRBV9 CASTSGGPLYNEQFF TGTGCCAGCACCAGTGGAGGGCCGCTCTACAATGAGCAGTTCTTC
TRBJ2-5 - few TRBV11-2 CASSLEALIIQETQYF TGTGCCAGCAGCTTAGAGGCACTAATAATCCAAGAGACCCAGTACTTC